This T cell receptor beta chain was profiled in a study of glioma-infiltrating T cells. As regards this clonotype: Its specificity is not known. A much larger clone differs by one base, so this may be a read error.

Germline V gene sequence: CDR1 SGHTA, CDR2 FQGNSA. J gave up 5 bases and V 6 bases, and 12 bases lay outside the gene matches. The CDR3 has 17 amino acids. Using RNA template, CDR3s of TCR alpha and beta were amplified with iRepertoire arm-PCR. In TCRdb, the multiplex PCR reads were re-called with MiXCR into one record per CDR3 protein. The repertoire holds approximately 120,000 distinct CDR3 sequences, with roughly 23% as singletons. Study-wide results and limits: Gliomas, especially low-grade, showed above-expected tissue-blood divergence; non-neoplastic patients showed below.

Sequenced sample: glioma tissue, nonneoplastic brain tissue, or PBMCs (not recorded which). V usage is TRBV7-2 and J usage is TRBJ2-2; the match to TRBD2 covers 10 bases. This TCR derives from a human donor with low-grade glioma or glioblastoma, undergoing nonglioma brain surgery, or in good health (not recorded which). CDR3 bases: TGTGCCAGCAGACCGGCTAGCGGGAGAGTAGGGACCGGGGAGCTGTTTTTT. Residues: CASRPASGRVGTGELFF.